This T cell receptor beta chain derives from a study of beta chain features in type 1 diabetes. Background on the study: Examination of sorted cells across all samples involved more than 100,000,000 cells.

This clone was detected a few times. Its antigen is not known. Other DNA sequences in the sample encode the same CDR3. Stem cell-like memory, regulatory, central memory and naive CD4+ cells were sorted via CD45RO/CCR7/CD25/CD127/CD95/CD27. cDNA synthesis used the whole RNA isolate, giving expressed TCRB sequences. Using immunoSEQ multiplex PCR, the repertoire was profiled, and TCRdb retains in-frame clones only, with some absent. This sample has roughly 300,000 clones, with around 9% found just once. This CDR3 has 14 amino acids. Trimming at V came to 0 bases and at J to 4 bases, leaving 3 bases not matched to a gene. The germline V gene has CDR1 SGHNT and CDR2 YYREEE (reference sequence). Study-wide results and limits: More deletions and fewer insertions at VDJ junctions were found in patients with type 1 diabetes. TCRB CDR3s were moderately but significantly shorter in Type 1 diabetes patients in all four CD4+ subsets.

The receptor was isolated from a man aged 25 to 40 with type 1 diabetes. The sample comprised central memory CD4+ T cells from blood. V usage is TRBV5-4 and J usage is TRBJ1-1; TRBD1 matches 7 bases. CDR3 in DNA: TGTGCCAGCAGCTTGGACAGGGGAGTCACTGAAGCTTTCTTT. Translation: CASSLDRGVTEAFF.